This T cell receptor beta chain was observed in a study of T cell responses to AZD1222 COVID-19 vaccine. CDR1 is SQVTM and CDR2 is ANQGSEA in the germline V gene. The V gene lost 2 bases and the J gene lost 4 bases, with 14 bases spanning the gap. This CDR3 has 14 residues. Here immunoSEQ multiplex PCR was the method, and the copy in TCRdb shows in-frame clones only, minus some. The sample includes 90,000 to 95,000 clones, over 75% of them seen just once. The receptor was isolated from an adult in good health. The material sequenced was peripheral blood, taken on day 0 of AZD1222 vaccination. The chain has TRBV29-1 and TRBJ1-1, with a tentative D call TRBD1 (6 bases). This CDR3 reads CSVELMGAGTEAFF. The CDR3 DNA is TGCAGCGTTGAACTTATGGGGGCTGGCACTGAAGCTTTCTTT.